Each of the 21 T cell receptor beta chains below was sequenced from the same sample in a study of CXCR3-negative and CXCR3-positive naive CD8 T cells. cDNA libraries for TRB were generated by 5' RACE incorporating UMI labels. TCRdb re-called the 5' RACE reads; every CDR3 protein appears as one record, without DNA. This sample contains 150,000 or so distinct CDR3 sequences. The sample comprised naive CXCR3- CD8+ T cells from blood. Subset here: CD45RO-CCR7+CD27+CD95- naive CD8+ T cells lacking CXCR3 (TNR3-). The receptors derive from a human donor in good health. Some clones in this sample may be carry-over from other donors' samples.

The chain uses TRBV27 and TRBJ1-1. Germline CDR1 is MNHEY and CDR2 is SMNVEV (reference sequence). The CDR3 extends over 13 amino acids. CDR3 region: CASSLRPTAEAFF.

The chain is built from TRBV11-3 and TRBJ2-3. Germline V CDR1 and CDR2: SGHNT, YENEEA. This CDR3 contains 11 residues. The chain's CDR3 is CASRDTDTQYF.

This chain links TRBV20-1 with TRBJ2-7; there is no DNA to check the TCRdb D call of TRBD2. The CDR3 contains 11 residues. Germline V gene lookup returns CDR1 DFQATT and CDR2 SNEGSKA (reference sequence). The chain's CDR3 is CRVAGWDEQYF.

The V call is TRBV11-1, the J call TRBJ2-4; no DNA is available, so the TRBD2 call from TCRdb remains unchecked. The CDR3 covers 13 residues. Germline V gives CDR1 SGHAT, CDR2 FQDESV (reference sequence). The CDR3 spells CASSVAGGNIQYF.

V gene TRBV19 combines with J gene TRBJ1-6; TCRdb's D call, TRBD1, is unchecked because there is no DNA. Germline CDR1 LNHDA, CDR2 SQIVND (reference sequence). This CDR3 contains 16 residues. The CDR3 sequence: CASSITGGEFGSPLHF. Supplemented by reference TRBV19 and TRBJ1-6, the full variable domain reads DGGITQSPKYLFRKEGQNVTLSCEQNLNHDAMYWYRQDPGQGLRLIYYSQIVNDFQKGDIAEGYSVSREKKESFPLTVTSAQKNPTAFYLCASSITGGEFGSPLHFGNGTRLTVT.

This rearrangement joins TRBV28 to TRBJ2-5; checking the TCRdb D call of TRBD2 is not possible without DNA. Germline assignment: CDR1 MDHEN and CDR2 SYDVKM. The CDR3 has 14 amino acids. The CDR3 here is CASSFQGGQETQYF. The full variable domain, completed using reference TRBV28 and TRBJ2-5, is DVKVTQSSRYLVKRTGEKVFLECVQDMDHENMFWYRQDPGLGLRLIYFSYDVKMKEKGDIPEGYSVSREKKERFSLILESASTNQTSMYLCASSFQGGQETQYFGPGTRLLVL.

The CDR3 region is CASSSGDFTYEQYF. The J gene is TRBJ2-7, the V gene TRBV27; TCRdb names TRBD1, which stays unverified in the absence of DNA. Germline loops: CDR1 MNHEY, CDR2 SMNVEV (reference sequence). This CDR3 has 14 residues.

The rearrangement joins TRBV4-3 to TRBJ2-2. Germline V gene sequence: CDR1 LGHNA, CDR2 YSLEER. The CDR3 runs 15 residues. The CDR3 is CASSRNRPGTGELFF.

This chain links TRBV27 with TRBJ2-7; TCRdb returns TRBD2, unconfirmable since there is no DNA. There are 14 residues in the CDR3. Germline CDR1 reads MNHEY; CDR2 reads SMNVEV (reference sequence). The CDR3 spells CASASGGGAHEQYF.

This chain joins TRBV12-3 or TRBV12-4 and TRBJ2-1; TCRdb gives TRBD1 as the D gene, but with no DNA this cannot be confirmed. The CDR3 loop spans 16 amino acids. CDR3 region: CASSLSSGQTDNEQFF.

The rearrangement uses TRBV15 and TRBJ2-1. CDR3 size: 14 residues. The germline gives CDR1 LNHNV, CDR2 YYDKDF (reference sequence). CDR3 residues: CATSRSASNNEQFF.

The chain has TRBV5-1 and TRBJ2-1; the D call of TRBD2 rests on TCRdb alone, since no DNA is present to check it. The germline V gene has CDR1 SGHRS and CDR2 YFSETQ. The CDR3 runs to 16 residues. This CDR3 is CASSLYNSGGYNEQFF.

The rearrangement uses TRBV29-1 and TRBJ2-7; TCRdb's D gene call, TRBD2, goes unchecked for lack of DNA. The CDR3 is 13 residues long. Germline CDR1 and CDR2: SQVTM and ANQGSEA. CDR3 sequence reads: CSVEAASPREQYF.

V is TRBV7-3 and J is TRBJ2-3; TCRdb designates TRBD1, a call that cannot be tested without DNA. This CDR3 is built from 19 residues. CDR1 is SGHTA and CDR2 is FQGTGA in the germline V gene. The chain's CDR3 is CATNPKTNHRDRGRDTQYF.

The CDR3 protein is CASSWGDSAYEQYF. The rearrangement uses TRBV7-3 and TRBJ2-7; TCRdb's D call of TRBD2 is untestable without DNA. CDR1 is SGHTA, CDR2 FQGTGA, per germline. The CDR3 spans 14 residues.

This chain links TRBV20-1 with TRBJ1-5; TCRdb's D call of TRBD1 is untestable without DNA. Germline V gives CDR1 DFQATT, CDR2 SNEGSKA (reference sequence). The CDR3 sequence is 15 residues long. The CDR3 is CSARRGTGGFQPQHF.

The chain couples TRBV29-1 to TRBJ2-1; TCRdb reports TRBD1, a call that lacks DNA to check it against. The length of the CDR3 is 13 residues. Germline lookup yields CDR1 SQVTM and CDR2 ANQGSEA. CDR3 amino acids: CSVLQGAGNEQFF.

The CDR3 is CASSEDRDTGELFF. V gene TRBV7-7 combines with J gene TRBJ2-2; the D gene TCRdb calls, TRBD1, cannot be checked with no DNA. The germline CDR1 and CDR2 sequences are SSHAT and FNYEAQ (reference sequence). CDR3 size: 14 residues.

The chain is built from TRBV7-9 and TRBJ2-7; as DNA is missing, the TRBD2 call by TCRdb cannot be tested. This CDR3 has 15 amino acids. Germline V gives CDR1 SEHNR, CDR2 FQNEAQ (reference sequence). The CDR3 region is CASSFRTSGGIEQYF.

The rearrangement uses TRBV7-9 and TRBJ2-3. Per the germline V gene, CDR1 is SEHNR and CDR2 is FQNEAQ (reference sequence). This CDR3 is 14 amino acids long. CDR3 sequence: CASSLPDYTDTQYF.

The chain joins TRBV27 to TRBJ2-1. This CDR3 comprises 16 residues. Per the germline V gene, CDR1 is MNHEY and CDR2 is SMNVEV (reference sequence). CDR3 in amino acids: CASSLSDGYFYNEQFF.